Sequencing of this TCR beta chain was carried out in a study of T-cell reconstitution after alpha-beta-depleted transplantation in children. Preparation of the TCRbeta library involved a method that used unique molecular identifiers. TCRdb processed the PCR reads anew with MiXCR; each CDR3 protein has one entry. This table has some 240,000 distinct CDR3 sequences, approximately 9.8% appearing once. The CDR3 spans 14 residues. Germline CDR1 SGHRS, CDR2 YFSETQ. Trimming removed 3 bases from V and 0 bases from J, with 9 bases in between. This clonotype was seen many times. The clonotype was recovered from a human donor who donated a stem cell graft to a child with SCID. The chain employs TRBV5-1 and TRBJ1-1; no definite D call. The specimen comprised PBMCs from the stem cell graft donor, sampled from the stem cell graft. The CDR3 loop is CASSSGFMNTEAFF. For the CDR3, the DNA is TGCGCCAGCAGCTCAGGATTTATGAACACTGAAGCTTTCTTT.